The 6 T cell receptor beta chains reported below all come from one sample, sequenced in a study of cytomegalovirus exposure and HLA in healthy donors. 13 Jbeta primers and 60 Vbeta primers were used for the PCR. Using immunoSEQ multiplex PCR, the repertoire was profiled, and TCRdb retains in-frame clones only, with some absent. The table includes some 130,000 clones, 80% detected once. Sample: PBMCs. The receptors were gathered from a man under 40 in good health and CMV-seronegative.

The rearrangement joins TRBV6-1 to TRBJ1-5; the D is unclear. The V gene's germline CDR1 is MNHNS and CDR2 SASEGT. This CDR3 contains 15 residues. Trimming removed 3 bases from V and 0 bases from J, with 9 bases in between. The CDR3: CASSEGGFSNQPQHF. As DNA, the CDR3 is TGTGCCAGCAGTGAGGGCGGGTTTAGCAATCAGCCCCAGCATTTT.

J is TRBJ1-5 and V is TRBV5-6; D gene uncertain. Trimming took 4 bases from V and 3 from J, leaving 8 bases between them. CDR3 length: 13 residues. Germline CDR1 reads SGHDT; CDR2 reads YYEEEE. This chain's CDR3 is CASSLNYNQPQHF. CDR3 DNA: TGTGCCAGCAGCCTAAACTACAATCAGCCCCAGCATTTT.

The CDR3: CASSLLGGDTQYF. The DNA for the CDR3 is TGTGCCAGCAGCTTACTCGGTGGAGATACGCAGTATTTT. The rearrangement links TRBV7-3 to TRBJ2-3; D remains unclear. Germline assignment: CDR1 SGHTA and CDR2 FQGTGA. V was clipped by 2 bases and J by 5 bases, with 8 bases between them. CDR3 length: 13 residues.

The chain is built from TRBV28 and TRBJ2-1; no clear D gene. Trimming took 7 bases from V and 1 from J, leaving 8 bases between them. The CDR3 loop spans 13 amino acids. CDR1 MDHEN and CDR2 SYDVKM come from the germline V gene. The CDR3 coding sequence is TGTGCCAGCAACCCACTTTCCTACAATGAGCAGTTCTTC. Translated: CASNPLSYNEQFF.

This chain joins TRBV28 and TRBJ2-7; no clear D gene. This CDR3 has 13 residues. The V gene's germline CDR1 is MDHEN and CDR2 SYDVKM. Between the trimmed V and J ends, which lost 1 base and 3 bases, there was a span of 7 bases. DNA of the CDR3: TGTGCCAGCAGTTTATCCCACAACTACGAGCAGTACTTC. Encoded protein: CASSLSHNYEQYF.

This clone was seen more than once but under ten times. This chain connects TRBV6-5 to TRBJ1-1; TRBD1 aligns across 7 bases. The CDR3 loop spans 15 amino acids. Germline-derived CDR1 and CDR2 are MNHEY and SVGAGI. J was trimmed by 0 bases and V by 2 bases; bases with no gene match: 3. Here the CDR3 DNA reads TGTGCCAGCAGTTACAGGGGGCGCATGAACACTGAAGCTTTCTTT. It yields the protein CASSYRGRMNTEAFF.